This T cell receptor (beta chain) was captured in a study of chemoradiotherapy in HPV16-positive cancers. Study conclusions and caveats: HPV-specific T cells were functionally defined from only a couple of HPV16-positive patients.

Assay used: immunoSEQ multiplex PCR; TCRdb lists only in-frame clones, some missing. Of 1,500 to 2,000 clones in the sample, roughly 74% were seen once. With 1 base removed from V and 7 bases from J, the gap between germline ends came to 11 bases. The CDR3 runs to 13 residues. Per the germline V gene, CDR1 is LNHNV and CDR2 is YYDKDF (reference sequence). In regard to this clone: As yet, its antigen is unknown.

Sequencing used tumor tissue, obtained from a patient who underwent chemoradiotherapy. The TCR comes from a human donor with HPV-associated anogenital cancer. The chain employs TRBV15 and TRBJ2-7; a weak D match, TRBD1 (6 bases). CDR3 in DNA: TGTGCCACCAGCAGAGCTAAGGGGGAGGAGCAGTACTTC. Its protein is CATSRAKGEEQYF. Full variable domain (remainder filled in from reference TRBV15 and TRBJ2-7): DAMVIQNPRYQVTQFGKPVTLSCSQTLNHNVMYWYQQKSSQAPKLLFHYYDKDFNNEADTPDNFQSRRPNTSFCFLDIRSPGLGDTAMYLCATSRAKGEEQYFGPGTRLTVT.